The next 29 T cell receptor beta chains were all read from a single sample in a study of OX40 agonist ivuxolimab in advanced cancers. TCRdb's copy holds only in-frame clones and misses some; the assay was immunoSEQ multiplex PCR. The sample holds some 65,000 clones, roughly 73% seen once. The source material was CD4+ or CD8+ T cells sorted from blood, sampled in a trial of the OX40 agonist ivuxolimab. These receptors were collected from an adult with an advanced solid tumor such as melanoma, head and neck, liver or kidney cancer.

The gene calls are TRBV9 and TRBJ2-1; D unresolved. Deletions cut 0 bases from V and 3 bases from J, with 4 bases between. The germline V gene encodes CDR1 SGDLS and CDR2 YYNGEE. This CDR3 comprises 13 residues. CDR3 residues: CASSVGIYNEQFF. As DNA, the CDR3 is TGTGCCAGCAGCGTAGGGATCTACAATGAGCAGTTCTTC.

The chain links TRBV5-5 to TRBJ1-1; possible D gene TRBD1, 5 bases. In germline, CDR1 is SGHKS, CDR2 YYEKEE (reference sequence). The CDR3 contains 14 residues. Trimming removed 0 bases at V and 3 bases at J, with 9 bases between. The CDR3 reads CASSLAGGDTEAFF. As DNA, the CDR3 is TGTGCCAGCAGCTTGGCCGGGGGAGACACTGAAGCTTTCTTT.

This chain joins TRBV28 and TRBJ2-4; the D is unclear. The CDR3 consists of 15 residues. Trimming shortened V by 3 bases and J by 0 bases, and 9 bases separated the two germline ends. Germline CDR1 and CDR2: MDHEN and SYDVKM. In nucleotides, the CDR3 is TGTGCCAGCAGTTTTAGCTCACTAGCCAAAAACATTCAGTACTTC. Translating gives CASSFSSLAKNIQYF.

The chain couples TRBV28 to TRBJ2-5, with 10 bases fitting TRBD2. This CDR3 region has 14 residues. Germline V gene data show CDR1 as MDHEN and CDR2 as SYDVKM. Germline trimming cut 5 bases from V and 5 bases from J; bases unmatched to any gene: 5. The CDR3 region is CASSLAGADETQYF. The CDR3 DNA follows: TGTGCCAGCAGTCTAGCGGGAGCCGACGAGACCCAGTACTTC.

The gene calls are TRBV5-1 and TRBJ2-7, with 10 bases lining up with TRBD2. The CDR3 is made up of 16 amino acids. J was trimmed by 1 base and V by 4 bases; bases with no gene match: 8. Germline-derived CDR1 and CDR2 are SGHRS and YFSETQ. The CDR3 is CASSRDISGRSYEQYF. The CDR3 coding sequence is TGCGCCAGCAGCCGGGATATTAGCGGGAGGTCCTACGAGCAGTACTTC.

The chain employs TRBV5-4 and TRBJ2-7; TRBD1 is a possible D gene (6 bases). The V end was cut by 4 bases, the J end by 6 bases, with 20 bases between. Germline-derived CDR1 and CDR2 are SGHNT and YYREEE (reference sequence). The length of the CDR3 is 15 residues. For the CDR3, the DNA is TGTGCCAGCAGCCTCTCTACAGGGATCTATAGCGAGCAGTACTTC. This codes for CASSLSTGIYSEQYF.

V gene TRBV28 combines with J gene TRBJ2-5; weak D call: TRBD2 (6 bases). The ends were cut back, 4 bases at V and 0 bases at J, with 12 bases in the middle. Germline CDR1 MDHEN, CDR2 SYDVKM. This CDR3 is 15 amino acids long. The DNA of the CDR3 is TGTGCCAGCAGTTCGGCCGGGGACTACCAAGAGACCCAGTACTTC. Protein: CASSSAGDYQETQYF.

This clone was seen a handful of times. In DNA form, the CDR3 reads TGTGCCAGCAGCCAATCTTGGTACGAGCAGTACTTC. It is translated as CASSQSWYEQYF. The chain recombines TRBV14 with TRBJ2-7; D ambiguous. The CDR3 runs to 12 residues. V was pared by 2 bases and J by 4 bases, with 6 bases between. Germline CDR1 is SGHDN and CDR2 is FVKESK.

The chain uses TRBV4-1 and TRBJ1-2; D call uncertain. Trimming removed 1 base at V and 3 bases at J, with 9 bases between. Germline CDR1 is MGHRA and CDR2 is YSYEKL. CDR3 length: 14 residues. CDR3 residues: CASSQVREDYGYTF. In DNA form, the CDR3 reads TGCGCCAGCAGCCAAGTACGGGAAGACTATGGCTACACCTTC.

This chain links TRBV7-9 with TRBJ2-2; D remains ambiguous. Trimming left V 0 bases short and J 5 bases short, with 4 bases between. CDR3 size: 13 residues. In germline, CDR1 is SEHNR, CDR2 FQNEAQ (reference sequence). Here the CDR3 DNA reads TGTGCCAGCAGCTTAGCAAGGACCGGGGAGCTGTTTTTT. Protein product: CASSLARTGELFF.

V usage is TRBV18 and J usage is TRBJ2-5; 8 bases are shared with TRBD1. In germline, CDR1 is KGHSH, CDR2 LQKENI. The CDR3 is made up of 15 amino acids. V gave up 3 bases and J gave up 3 bases; unmatched junction bases: 6. The CDR3, as DNA: TGTGCCAGCTCACCCCAGACAGGGGACAAAGAGACCCAGTACTTC. It codes for CASSPQTGDKETQYF.

The V call is TRBV11-3, the J call TRBJ2-1, with 7 bases aligning to TRBD1. This CDR3 is built from 15 residues. The germline V gene has CDR1 SGHNT and CDR2 YENEEA. V was clipped by 5 bases and J by 1 base; unmatched bases: 5. The CDR3 DNA follows: TGTGCCAGCAGCCGAGGGGGCCCGTCCTACAATGAGCAGTTCTTC. Its translation is CASSRGGPSYNEQFF.

The J gene is TRBJ1-1, the V gene TRBV5-5; the D gene is possibly TRBD1 (5 bases). The CDR3 spans 15 residues. V lost 4 bases, J lost 0 bases, and 13 bases lay in between. The V gene's germline CDR1 is SGHKS and CDR2 YYEKEE (reference sequence). CDR3 nucleotides: TGTGCCAGCAGCACAGGTTGGGGGATGAACACTGAAGCTTTCTTT. It is translated as CASSTGWGMNTEAFF.

The rearrangement joins TRBV19 to TRBJ2-7, with 10 nucleotides matching TRBD1. The CDR3 loop spans 15 amino acids. Per the germline V gene, CDR1 is LNHDA and CDR2 is SQIVND (reference sequence). J lost 2 bases, V lost 4 bases, and 5 bases had no gene match. The CDR3 loop is CASSRGQGRTYEQYF. The CDR3 nucleotides are TGTGCCAGTAGTAGGGGACAGGGGAGAACCTACGAGCAGTACTTC. The full variable domain, its missing parts supplied by reference TRBV19 and TRBJ2-7, is DGGITQSPKYLFRKEGQNVTLSCEQNLNHDAMYWYRQDPGQGLRLIYYSQIVNDFQKGDIAEGYSVSREKKESFPLTVTSAQKNPTAFYLCASSRGQGRTYEQYFGPGTRLTVT.

J is TRBJ2-2 and V is TRBV27, with D possibly TRBD2 on 5 matching bases. The germline gives CDR1 MNHEY, CDR2 SMNVEV (reference sequence). The ends were cut back, 4 bases at V and 5 bases at J, with 11 bases in the middle. The CDR3 runs 14 residues. This CDR3 is CASSSGLATGELFF. The CDR3 region has the DNA TGTGCCAGCAGTTCCGGACTGGCAACCGGGGAGCTGTTTTTT.

This clone was observed at least ten times. J is TRBJ2-3 and V is TRBV5-1; 12 positions match TRBD2. The CDR3 spans 16 residues. V trimming: 4 bases; J trimming: 0 bases; junction bases outside the gene matches: 3. Germline V gene lookup returns CDR1 SGHRS and CDR2 YFSETQ. The CDR3 DNA reads TGCGCCAGCAGCCCGGGGACTAGCGGGAGCACAGATACGCAGTATTTT. Protein product: CASSPGTSGSTDTQYF.

CDR3 region: CASSPNRHHPGNTIYF. In DNA, the CDR3 is TGTGCCAGCAGTCCCAACCGACACCATCCTGGAAACACCATATATTTT. The V gene is TRBV28, the J gene TRBJ1-3; D remains ambiguous. Germline assignment: CDR1 MDHEN and CDR2 SYDVKM. This CDR3 has 16 amino acids. V gave up 5 bases and J gave up 2 bases, with 16 bases separating them.

The chain combines TRBV6-5 with TRBJ1-1, with D uncertain. Trimming pared 0 bases from V and 0 bases from J, leaving 5 bases between. The CDR3 loop spans 14 amino acids. CDR1 and CDR2 (germline): MNHEY, SVGAGI. The DNA of the CDR3 is TGTGCCAGCAGTTACTCAACGATGAACACTGAAGCTTTCTTT. Translation gives CASSYSTMNTEAFF.

V usage is TRBV21-1 and J usage is TRBJ2-7; whether TRBD2, the table's D call, matches the DNA was not checked. TRBV21-1 corresponds to a pseudogene. This CDR3 spans 16 amino acids. DNA of the CDR3: TGTGCCAGCAGCAAAACCACCCGGGTCAATCCCTACGAGCAGTACTTC. This gives the protein CASSKTTRVNPYEQYF.

The chain couples TRBV7-9 to TRBJ2-1; the D is unclear. This CDR3 region has 14 residues. The germline V gene has CDR1 SEHNR and CDR2 FQNEAQ (reference sequence). Trimming cost V 1 base and J 5 bases, with 9 bases left between them. For the CDR3, the DNA is TGTGCCAGCAGCTTAGGTCCCCCAAACAATGAGCAGTTCTTC. This gives the protein CASSLGPPNNEQFF.

CDR3 residues: CASSEEFTGLATNEKLFF. The DNA of the CDR3 is TGTGCCAGCAGTGAAGAGTTTACCGGGTTAGCAACTAATGAAAAACTGTTTTTT. The chain couples TRBV6-1 to TRBJ1-4; no reliable D call. The germline V and J ends were trimmed by 1 base and 0 bases, with 15 bases remaining between them. CDR1 and CDR2 from the germline V gene are MNHNS and SASEGT. The CDR3 has 18 amino acids.

The V call is TRBV6-1, the J call TRBJ1-1, with TRBD1 identical over 8 bases. Germline V lookup: CDR1 MNHNS, CDR2 SASEGT. The V and J ends lost 2 bases and 5 bases, in that order; junction bases with no gene match: 7. CDR3 length: 15 amino acids. The CDR3 loop is CASSEQTGVGTEAFF. CDR3 DNA: TGTGCCAGCAGTGAACAGACAGGGGTCGGGACTGAAGCTTTCTTT.

This chain joins TRBV19 and TRBJ1-4; perhaps TRBD1 as D (5 bases). The length of the CDR3 is 14 residues. Trimming took off 4 bases at V and 4 bases at J, with 10 bases between the two ends. Per germline, CDR1 LNHDA and CDR2 SQIVND (reference sequence). DNA of the CDR3: TGTGCCAGTAGTACCCGACAGAATAATGAAAAACTGTTTTTT. Residues: CASSTRQNNEKLFF. The complete variable domain, with remaining parts taken from reference TRBV19 and TRBJ1-4, reads DGGITQSPKYLFRKEGQNVTLSCEQNLNHDAMYWYRQDPGQGLRLIYYSQIVNDFQKGDIAEGYSVSREKKESFPLTVTSAQKNPTAFYLCASSTRQNNEKLFFGSGTQLSVL.

The genes are TRBV5-6 and TRBJ1-6; 10 bases fit TRBD1. The CDR3 has 15 amino acids. The germline V gene has CDR1 SGHDT and CDR2 YYEEEE. V trimming: 5 bases; J trimming: 9 bases; junction bases outside the gene matches: 8. In nucleotides, the CDR3 is TGTGCCAGCAGGCGGGGGTGGACAGGGGGTTCACCCCTCCACTTT. It encodes CASRRGWTGGSPLHF.

The chain has TRBV2 and TRBJ2-3, with D maybe TRBD2 (6 bases). The CDR3 loop spans 15 amino acids. The V end lost 7 bases, the J end lost 2 bases, and 16 bases lay between the germline ends. The germline CDR1 and CDR2 sequences are SNHLY and FYNNEI. The CDR3 sequence: CASNRRTGLTDTQYF. The CDR3 nucleotides are TGTGCCAGCAATAGACGGACGGGACTCACAGATACGCAGTATTTT.

This clone was counted once. V is TRBV6-6 and J is TRBJ1-5; 9 positions agree with TRBD1. The CDR3 covers 15 residues. Germline assignment: CDR1 MNHNY and CDR2 SVGAGI (reference sequence). V lost 8 bases to trimming and J lost 6 bases; unmatched junction nucleotides: 11. DNA of the CDR3: TGTGCCAGCGGAAGACCGGGACAGGGTTCTCAGCCCCAGCATTTT. As protein: CASGRPGQGSQPQHF.

The chain has TRBV10-3 and TRBJ2-1, with D possibly being TRBD2 (5 bases). Between the trimmed V and J ends, which lost 8 bases and 6 bases, there was a span of 17 bases. Germline CDR1 and CDR2: ENHRY and SYGVKD. The CDR3 covers 14 residues. CDR3 nucleotides: TGTGCCATCCACTCTGGGGTAGAGGGCAATGAGCAGTTCTTC. Translated: CAIHSGVEGNEQFF.

This chain uses TRBV4-2 with TRBJ1-6; TRBD1 is a possible D gene (5 bases). The germline CDR1 and CDR2 sequences are LGHNA and YNFKEQ. This CDR3 contains 18 residues. Trimming cost V 1 base and J 7 bases, with 20 bases left between them. CDR3 sequence (DNA): TGTGCCAGCAGCCAAGTATTGGCAGGGATCGGGGGGAATTCACCCCTCCACTTT. It specifies CASSQVLAGIGGNSPLHF.

This sequence joins TRBV5-1 and TRBJ2-2; D is ambiguous. CDR3 length equals 15 residues. Per the germline V gene, CDR1 is SGHRS and CDR2 is YFSETQ. V dropped 1 base and J dropped 5 bases, with 12 bases sitting between them. The CDR3 reads CASSLKGSETGELFF. Written as DNA, the CDR3 is TGCGCCAGCAGCTTGAAGGGATCTGAGACCGGGGAGCTGTTTTTT.